In this sample, the clone carrying this T cell receptor (beta chain) turned up a few times. The entry originates in a study of blood T cell repertoires in COVID-19. Study context: Donors in the United States, Italy and Spain gave samples during acute or convalescent COVID-19. PBMCs, B-cell-depleted T cells, or T cells provided the cDNA or gDNA that made up the material.

Authors' analysis steps: By means of reference gene primer amplification, nucleated cell counts were estimated. Sequenced by immunoSEQ multiplex PCR; TCRdb stores in-frame clones only, minus some. V and J calls and clone size are as listed in that table; D and trimming were resolved from the DNA. The sample consists of roughly 150,000 clones, 75% to 80% of them appearing once. Trimming at V came to 5 bases and at J to 0 bases, leaving 4 bases not matched to a gene. Germline V gives CDR1 MNHEY, CDR2 SVGAGI. The CDR3 has 14 amino acids. What was sequenced was peripheral blood. This TCR derives from an elderly woman with acute or convalescent COVID-19. The chain carries TRBV6-5 and TRBJ2-7; 7 bases line up with TRBD2. Here the CDR3 reads CASSPGGYSYEQYF. The CDR3 nucleotides are TGTGCCAGCAGTCCGGGGGGATACTCCTACGAGCAGTACTTC.